Sequencing of this T cell receptor (beta chain) was carried out in a study of blood T cell repertoires in COVID-19. At the level of the study: The samples span acute and convalescent COVID-19 from the United States, Italy and Spain.

The length of the CDR3 is 15 residues. The germline CDR1 and CDR2 sequences are MDHEN and SYDVKM. The V and J ends lost 3 bases and 4 bases, in that order; junction bases with no gene match: 5. Study processing details: Reference gene primer amplification gave nucleated cell count estimates. Using immunoSEQ multiplex PCR, the repertoire was profiled, and TCRdb retains in-frame clones only, with some absent. V, J and clone size were drawn from that table, and D and trimming were deduced from the DNA. The table has around 140,000 clones, approximately 84% seen once; the top ten hold 1.9%. This clone was detected once.

Sequencing was performed on peripheral blood. The source is a woman aged 60-75 years with acute or convalescent COVID-19. The chain couples TRBV28 to TRBJ2-7; 11 nucleotides agree with TRBD2. CDR3: CASSFFTSGSYEQYF. DNA of the CDR3: TGTGCCAGCAGTTTCTTTACTAGCGGGAGTTACGAGCAGTACTTC.